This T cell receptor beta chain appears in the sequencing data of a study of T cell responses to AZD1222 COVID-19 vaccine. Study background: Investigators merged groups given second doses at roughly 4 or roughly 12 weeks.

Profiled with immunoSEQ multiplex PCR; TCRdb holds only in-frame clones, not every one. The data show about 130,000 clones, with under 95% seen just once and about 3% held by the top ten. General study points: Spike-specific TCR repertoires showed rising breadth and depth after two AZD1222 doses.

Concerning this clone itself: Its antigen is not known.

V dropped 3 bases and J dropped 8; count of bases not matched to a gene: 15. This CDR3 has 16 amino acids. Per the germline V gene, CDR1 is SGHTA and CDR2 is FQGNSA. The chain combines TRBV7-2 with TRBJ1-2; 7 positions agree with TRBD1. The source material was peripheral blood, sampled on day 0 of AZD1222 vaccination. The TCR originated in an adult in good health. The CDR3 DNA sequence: TGTGCCAGCAGCTTCGGGGGGTCTGGGACAGTGGAGGGCTACACCTTC. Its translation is CASSFGGSGTVEGYTF.